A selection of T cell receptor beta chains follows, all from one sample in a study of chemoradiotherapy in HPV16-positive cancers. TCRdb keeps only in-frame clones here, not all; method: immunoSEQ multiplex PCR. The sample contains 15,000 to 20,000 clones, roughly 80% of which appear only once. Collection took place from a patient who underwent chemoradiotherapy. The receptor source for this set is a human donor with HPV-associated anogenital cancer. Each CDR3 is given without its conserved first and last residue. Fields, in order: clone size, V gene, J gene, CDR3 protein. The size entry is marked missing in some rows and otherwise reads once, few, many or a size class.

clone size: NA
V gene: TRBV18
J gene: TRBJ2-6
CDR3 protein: ASSPFLSGANVLT

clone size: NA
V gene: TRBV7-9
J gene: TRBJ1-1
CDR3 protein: ASSTTGANTEAF

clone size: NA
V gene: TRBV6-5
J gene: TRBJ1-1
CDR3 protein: ASSTSPGTEAF

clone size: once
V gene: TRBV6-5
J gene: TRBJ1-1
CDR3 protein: ASRVLGMNTEAF

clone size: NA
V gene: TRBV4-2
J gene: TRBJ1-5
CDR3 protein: ASSQGQGRGRPQH

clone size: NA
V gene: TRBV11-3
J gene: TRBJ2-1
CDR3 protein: ASSFMRTSNEQF

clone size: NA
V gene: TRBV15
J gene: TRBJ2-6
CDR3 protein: ATSGSRGSGANVLT

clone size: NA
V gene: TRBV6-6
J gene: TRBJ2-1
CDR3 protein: ASSYAGPTYNEQF

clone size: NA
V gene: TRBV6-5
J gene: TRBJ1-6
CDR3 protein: ASSYSLGDSPLH

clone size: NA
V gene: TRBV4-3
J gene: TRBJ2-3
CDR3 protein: ASSQDWRLAGGLGTDTQY

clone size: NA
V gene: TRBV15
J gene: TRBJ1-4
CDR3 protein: ATQARGALEKLF